This T cell receptor beta chain was recovered during a study of CD8+ T cells in alopecia areata. With 8 bases clipped from V and 4 bases from J, the junction kept 9 bases outside the gene matches. The CDR3 has 15 residues. Germline V gene sequence: CDR1 MGHRA, CDR2 YSYEKL. Sequencing relied on a cDNA template that was reverse transcribed from extracted RNA. The method was immunoSEQ multiplex PCR; TCRdb's version includes in-frame clones alone and lacks a portion of them. This repertoire shows around 120,000 clones, around two fifths found once; its top ten account for 3% to 3.5%. The gene calls are TRBV4-1 and TRBJ2-2; 8 positions match TRBD1. Sequenced: CD4+ T cells sorted from blood. This TCR was recovered from a human donor with alopecia areata. CDR3 sequence: CASETGQGATGELFF. Written as DNA, the CDR3 is TGCGCCAGCGAAACCGGACAGGGTGCCACCGGGGAGCTGTTTTTT.